This is a list of T cell receptor beta chains from one sample in a study of OX40 agonist ivuxolimab in advanced cancers. Sequenced by immunoSEQ multiplex PCR; TCRdb stores in-frame clones only, minus some. Of about 17,000 clones in the sample, roughly 75% were seen once. The source material was CD4+ or CD8+ T cells sorted from blood, sampled in a trial of the OX40 agonist ivuxolimab. These receptors all come from an adult with an advanced solid tumor such as melanoma, head and neck, liver or kidney cancer. Both conserved end residues are part of each CDR3. A D gene is named only where the DNA matches it firmly. The listing skips clone size in some rows; elsewhere it reads once, few, many or a size class.

TRBJ2-1 . TRBD2 TRBV27 TGTGCCAGCAGTTATAGCGGGAGCTCCTACAATGAGCAGTTCTTC CASSYSGSSYNEQFF
TRBJ2-2 . . TRBV30 TGTGCCTGGATCCCGGGGGTGGCCGGGGAGCTGTTTTTT CAWIPGVAGELFF
TRBJ2-3 . TRBD2 TRBV7-6 TGTGCCAGCAGCTTGGGACTAGCCGCGCAGTATTTT CASSLGLAAQYF
TRBJ1-1 . TRBD1 TRBV5-4 TGTGCCAGCAGCTTGGAAGGCAGGGGGGGGAACACTGAAGCTTTCTTT CASSLEGRGGNTEAFF
TRBJ2-7 once . TRBV7-8 TGTGCCAGCAGCTTAGTCGTCGACGAGCAGTACTTC CASSLVVDEQYF
TRBJ1-4 . . TRBV4-1 TGCGCCAGCAGCCAAGAGGGGGAAAGGGAAGATGAAAAACTGTTTTTT CASSQEGEREDEKLFF
TRBJ2-7 . . TRBV4-1 TGCGCCAGCAGCCAATCCCGGGGAGAGCCCCATTCCTACGAGCAGTACTTC CASSQSRGEPHSYEQYF
TRBJ2-2 . . TRBV5-1 TGCGCCAGCAGCTTGGTAGGGAACGGCGGGGAGCTGTTTTTT CASSLVGNGGELFF
TRBJ2-7 . TRBD1 TRBV5-1 TGCGCCAGCAGCATCGGGGACAGCTCCTACGAGCAGTACTTC CASSIGDSSYEQYF
TRBJ2-2 . . TRBV6-5 TGTGCCAGCAGTTACGTTACCAGCGGGTGGGGCGGGGAGCTGTTTTTT CASSYVTSGWGGELFF
TRBJ2-3 . . TRBV27 TGTGCCAGCAGTTTAGGGCAGGGGCTTTCAGATACGCAGTATTTT CASSLGQGLSDTQYF
TRBJ1-5 . TRBD1 TRBV27 TGTGCCAGCAGTCCGACAGGGGCTCATCAGCCCCAGCATTTT CASSPTGAHQPQHF
TRBJ2-1 few . TRBV19 TGTGCCAGTTCCCAAGCCAGGGGATATGGGTACAATGAGCAGTTCTTC CASSQARGYGYNEQFF
TRBJ1-4 . . TRBV6-5 TGTGCCAGCAATACGGACAGCGAGGTTAATGAAAAACTGTTTTTT CASNTDSEVNEKLFF
TRBJ2-1 once . TRBV6-6 TGTGCCAGCAAAAAGCAGTCGGATGAGCAGTTCTTC CASKKQSDEQFF
TRBJ1-2 . TRBD1 TRBV25-1 TGTGCCAGCAGTGTCCGGGACAGGGTCGATGGCTACACCTTC CASSVRDRVDGYTF
TRBJ2-7 . . TRBV4-2 TGTGCCAGCAGCCCGACAATGACAGGAGACGCCTACGAGCAGTACTTC CASSPTMTGDAYEQYF
TRBJ2-6 . TRBD1 TRBV27 TGTGCCAGCAGTTTTACAGGGGGCTCTGGGGCCAACGTCCTGACTTTC CASSFTGGSGANVLTF
TRBJ2-2 . . TRBV9 TGTGCCAGCAGCGTAGAAGGGATCTTCACCGGGGAGCTGTTTTTT CASSVEGIFTGELFF
TRBJ1-5 . TRBD1 TRBV19 TGTGCCAGTAGTTCTATCGGGACAGAATATCAGCCCCAGCATTTT CASSSIGTEYQPQHF
TRBJ2-2 . TRBD1 TRBV7-9 TGTGCCAGCAGCTCCGGGACAGCAAACACCGGGGAGCTGTTTTTT CASSSGTANTGELFF
TRBJ2-7 . TRBD1 TRBV7-6 TGTGCCAGCAGCTTAGGGACAGGGGGCCATGTTGACGAGCAGTACTTC CASSLGTGGHVDEQYF
TRBJ1-5 . . TRBV6-1 TGTGCCAGCAGTGAGGGTCGGGGGGCCAATCAGCCCCAGCATTTT CASSEGRGANQPQHF